Sequencing of this TCR beta chain was carried out in a study of blood T cell repertoires in COVID-19. Study context: T cells, B-cell-depleted T cells, or PBMCs supplied cDNA or gDNA.

The V and J ends lost 1 base and 5 bases, in that order; junction bases with no gene match: 8. CDR3 length equals 15 residues. In germline, CDR1 is SGHRS, CDR2 YFSETQ. Libraries were prepared by immunoSEQ multiplex PCR; TCRdb keeps only in-frame clonotypes and omits some of them. The profile covers 300,000 to 350,000 clones, with nearly 90% appearing a single time and around 4.4% taken by the ten largest. The chain carries TRBV5-1 and TRBJ2-5, with 7 bases fitting TRBD1. This sequence was found in a woman between 18 and 29 years old with acute COVID-19. The sequenced sample consisted of PBMCs or T cells enriched from blood (not recorded which). The CDR3 DNA sequence: TGCGCCAGCAGCTTGAGTAGAGGGGGCGGTGAGACCCAGTACTTC. It translates to CASSLSRGGGETQYF.